Given below is one T cell receptor (beta chain) in context. The CDR3 totals 17 residues. Germline CDR1 SGHRS, CDR2 YFSETQ. These data originate in a study of T cells expressing NK-cell markers. Across the whole study: CD3+CD56+NKG2C+, CD3+CD56+NKG2C- and CD3+CD56-NKG2C+ T cells, once sorted, supplied the TCR beta repertoires.

TCRdb reprocessed the 5' RACE reads and stores each CDR3 protein as one record, lacking DNA. The sample features roughly 350,000 distinct CDR3 sequences, with around 5% in its top ten. This chain connects TRBV5-1 to TRBJ2-5; TCRdb indicates TRBD1, and absent DNA this call remains unverified. This sequence was found in a man aged 18 to 69 in good health. The material sequenced was blood T cells: a sorted CD56 or NKG2C T cell subset, CD4+ or CD8+ T cells, or bulk PBMC T cells (not recorded which). This chain's CDR3 is CASSLTSRGGRSETQYF.